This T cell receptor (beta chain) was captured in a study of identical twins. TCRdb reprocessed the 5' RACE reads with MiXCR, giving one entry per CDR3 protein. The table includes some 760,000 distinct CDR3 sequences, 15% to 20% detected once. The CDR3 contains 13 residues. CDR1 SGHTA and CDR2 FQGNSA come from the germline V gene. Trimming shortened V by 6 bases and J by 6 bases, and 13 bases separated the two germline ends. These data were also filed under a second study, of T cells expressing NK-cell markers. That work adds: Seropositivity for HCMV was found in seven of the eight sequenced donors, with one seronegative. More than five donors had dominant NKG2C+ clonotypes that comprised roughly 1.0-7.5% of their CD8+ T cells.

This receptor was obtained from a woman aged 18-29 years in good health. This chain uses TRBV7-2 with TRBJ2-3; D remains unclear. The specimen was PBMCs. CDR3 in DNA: TGTGCCAGCAGTCCTGATCATACGGATACGCAGTATTTT. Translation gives CASSPDHTDTQYF.